The 25 T cell receptor beta chains below all came from one sample that was sequenced in a study of T cells after yellow fever vaccination (dated by TCRdb to about 2019). Library preparation was by 5' RACE. Sequenced on an Illumina HiSeq 2500. The public reads were reprocessed in TCRdb via fastp at Q25 and MiXCR, keeping in-frame beta chains. Records with the same CDR3 protein are collapsed into one entry carrying the most frequent genes and DNA. This sample lists 300,000 to 400,000 distinct CDR3 sequences; around 8.1% were detected once. 15% to 20% of the sample rests with the top ten. This specimen's treatment or condition label, interpreted: live attenuated yellow fever vaccine strain. Sequenced material: PBMCs, taken approximately 47 days after the first yellow fever vaccination. These receptors were obtained from a man between 18 and 29 years old who received the YFV17D yellow fever vaccine.

The chain recombines TRBV9 with TRBJ2-6; D remains ambiguous. The CDR3 is 16 residues long. The germline gives CDR1 SGDLS, CDR2 YYNGEE. Trimming removed 0 bases from V and 0 bases from J, with 7 bases in between. The CDR3 is CASSVGVGSGANVLTF. DNA for the CDR3: TGTGCCAGCAGCGTAGGCGTAGGCTCTGGGGCCAACGTCCTGACTTTC.

V gene TRBV20-1 combines with J gene TRBJ1-4; D remains unclear. The V end was cut by 0 bases, the J end by 5 bases, with 13 bases between. This CDR3 comprises 15 residues. Germline assignment: CDR1 DFQATT and CDR2 SNEGSKA (reference sequence). CDR3 amino acids: CSARERALPNEKLFF. Here the CDR3 DNA reads TGCAGTGCTAGAGAGAGAGCGCTACCGAATGAAAAACTGTTTTTT.

This clonotype appeared many times. The chain couples TRBV7-9 to TRBJ2-3, with TRBD2 matching over 7 bases. Germline CDR1 and CDR2: SEHNR and FQNEAQ (reference sequence). The CDR3 has 15 amino acids. The J segment lost 1 base and the V segment lost 3 bases, leaving 4 bases of the junction unmatched. The CDR3, as DNA: TGTGCCAGCAGCTTGGCGGGAGCTGGCACAGATACGCAGTATTTT. This codes for CASSLAGAGTDTQYF.

This clonotype was counted many times. The rearrangement links TRBV9 to TRBJ2-1, with D hard to call. The V end lost 1 base, the J end lost 1 base, and 6 bases lay between the germline ends. Germline V gives CDR1 SGDLS, CDR2 YYNGEE. The CDR3 has 14 residues. CDR3 protein: CASSVKGSYNEQFF. CDR3 nucleotides: TGTGCCAGCAGCGTAAAAGGTTCCTACAATGAGCAGTTCTTC.

In this sample, this clonotype turned up a few times. The chain couples TRBV7-4 to TRBJ2-5; 12 positions match TRBD1. Germline CDR1 is SGHVT and CDR2 is SQSDAQ. Trimming removed 3 bases from V and 5 bases from J; junction bases left unmatched: 19. This CDR3 is built from 20 residues. This CDR3 is CASSFPQNWGQGAFGETQYF. DNA of the CDR3: TGTGCCAGCAGCTTCCCCCAGAACTGGGGACAGGGGGCATTCGGGGAGACCCAGTACTTC.

This clonotype was counted between two and nine times. The chain has TRBV12-3 or TRBV12-4 and TRBJ1-1; no clear D gene. The CDR3 loop spans 13 amino acids. The ends were cut back, 7 bases at V and 4 bases at J, with 13 bases in the middle. The CDR3 sequence: CASTETSGTEAFF. Written as DNA, the CDR3 is TGTGCCAGCACCGAGACTAGCGGCACTGAAGCTTTCTTT.

This chain uses TRBV7-9 with TRBJ2-3, with D perhaps being TRBD1 or TRBD2 (5 bases each). The V and J ends lost 2 bases and 6 bases respectively, with 18 bases between them. This CDR3 region has 16 residues. CDR1 SEHNR and CDR2 FQNEAQ come from the germline V gene (reference sequence). CDR3 amino acids: CASSLPGRISRDTQYF. The CDR3 coding sequence is TGTGCCAGCAGCTTACCGGGACGGATTTCACGGGATACGCAGTATTTT.

This clonotype showed up just a few times. The CDR3 DNA reads as TGTGCCAGCAGCTTATACCCGGGACACCGAAGCCAAGACTACGAGCAGTACGTC. It specifies CASSLYPGHRSQDYEQYV. V is TRBV5-6 and J is TRBJ2-7; possibly TRBD1 for D (6 bases). This CDR3 comprises 18 residues. V was shortened by 2 bases and J by 3 bases, with 24 bases between the two germline ends. Germline assignment: CDR1 SGHDT and CDR2 YYEEEE.

J is TRBJ1-1 and V is TRBV28; tentative D call: TRBD1 (5 bases). The CDR3 totals 16 residues. Germline loops: CDR1 MDHEN, CDR2 SYDVKM. Trimming cost V 6 bases and J 1 base, with 18 bases left between them. CDR3 bases: TGTGCCAGCAGACCACCTCTGGGGCGGGAGAACACTGAAGCTTTCTTT. This translates into CASRPPLGRENTEAFF.

The chain couples TRBV24-1 to TRBJ2-1; the match to TRBD2 covers 9 bases. This CDR3 spans 15 amino acids. J was trimmed by 10 bases and V by 2 bases; bases with no gene match: 8. Germline CDR1 is KGHDR and CDR2 is SFDVKD. The CDR3 loop is CATSDYSGGSPEQFF. The CDR3 DNA reads as TGTGCCACCAGTGATTACAGCGGGGGGTCCCCCGAGCAGTTCTTC.

This clonotype has a handful of counts. This chain connects TRBV7-2 to TRBJ2-7; TRBD1 agrees at 7 bases. The CDR3 consists of 11 residues. The V and J ends lost 3 bases and 13 bases, in that order; junction bases with no gene match: 6. Germline V gene data show CDR1 as SGHTA and CDR2 as FQGNSA. The DNA for the CDR3 is TGTGCCAGCAGCTTTGGGACAGAACCTTACTTC. It encodes CASSFGTEPYF. The entire variable domain, with the rest obtained from reference TRBV7-2 and TRBJ2-7, is as follows: GAGVSQSPSNKVTEKGKDVELRCDPISGHTALYWYRQSLGQGLEFLIYFQGNSAPDKSGLPSDRFSAERTGGSVSTLTIQRTQQEDSAVYLCASSFGTEPYFGPGTRLTVT.

Ten or more counts support this clonotype. The rearrangement links TRBV6-1 to TRBJ2-2; TRBD1 aligns across 7 bases. V shed 5 bases, J shed 7 bases, and the junction held 7 bases outside the gene matches. CDR3 size: 14 residues. Germline-derived CDR1 and CDR2 are MNHNS and SASEGT. The CDR3 sequence: CASSPQGPSGELFF. Written as DNA, the CDR3 is TGTGCCAGCAGTCCACAGGGGCCCAGCGGGGAGCTGTTTTTT.

This clonotype was observed a handful of times. The chain carries TRBV27 and TRBJ2-3; TRBD1 agrees at 7 bases. Germline V gives CDR1 MNHEY, CDR2 SMNVEV (reference sequence). The CDR3 sequence is 15 residues long. Trimming removed 5 bases from V and 5 bases from J; junction bases left unmatched: 10. CDR3 residues: CASSKIQGFGDTQYF. DNA for the CDR3: TGTGCCAGCAGTAAGATACAGGGGTTCGGAGATACGCAGTATTTT.

This clonotype was seen only a few times. The chain joins TRBV20-1 to TRBJ2-3; 9 bases line up with TRBD1. Trimming at V came to 1 base and at J to 0 bases, leaving 11 bases not matched to a gene. This CDR3 has 18 residues. Looked up from germline, CDR1 is DFQATT and CDR2 is SNEGSKA (reference sequence). The CDR3 bases are TGCAGTGCTAGAGCTTTGGGACAGGGTACAACTAGCACAGATACGCAGTATTTT. This codes for CSARALGQGTTSTDTQYF.

The chain employs TRBV7-6 and TRBJ2-1; D remains ambiguous. Trimming shortened V by 4 bases and J by 10 bases, and 17 bases separated the two germline ends. The germline CDR1 and CDR2 sequences are SGHVS and FNYEAQ. The length of the CDR3 is 14 residues. CDR3 sequence reads: CASSWTWSAREQFF. CDR3 in DNA: TGTGCCAGCAGCTGGACGTGGAGCGCGCGCGAGCAGTTCTTC.

The chain carries TRBV19 and TRBJ2-1; unclear D gene. The V gene's germline CDR1 is LNHDA and CDR2 SQIVND (reference sequence). CDR3 length: 13 amino acids. V was clipped by 3 bases and J by 4 bases, with 7 bases between them. The chain's CDR3 is CASSMPRYNEQFF. Here the CDR3 DNA reads TGTGCCAGTAGTATGCCCAGATACAATGAGCAGTTCTTC.

This clonotype was recorded many times. The chain links TRBV7-2 to TRBJ2-1; D is uncertain. Trimming pared 2 bases from V and 10 bases from J, leaving 9 bases between. The CDR3 sequence is 12 residues long. From germline, CDR1 is SGHTA and CDR2 FQGNSA. The CDR3, as DNA: TGTGCCAGCAGCTTACCTCCCCGAGAGCAGTTCTTC. Translation gives CASSLPPREQFF.

The chain couples TRBV12-3 or TRBV12-4 to TRBJ1-6, with a tentative D call TRBD1 (6 bases). The V and J ends lost 3 bases and 10 bases respectively, with 13 bases between them. The CDR3 runs 14 residues. The CDR3 here is CASSFGGGSSPLHF. The CDR3 DNA follows: TGTGCCAGCAGTTTCGGGGGGGGCAGCTCACCCCTCCACTTT.

This rearrangement joins TRBV5-6 to TRBJ2-1; 7 nucleotides agree with TRBD1. Germline V CDR1 and CDR2: SGHDT, YYEEEE. The CDR3 has 15 amino acids. V lost 3 bases and J lost 9; bases outside the gene matches: 12. The CDR3 here is CASSWPTGEYVEQFF. The CDR3 DNA is TGTGCCAGCAGCTGGCCCACAGGGGAGTACGTTGAGCAGTTCTTC.

This clonotype was counted between two and nine times. This sequence joins TRBV6-5 and TRBJ1-6; 8 nucleotides match TRBD1. Germline V gene sequence: CDR1 MNHEY, CDR2 SVGAGI. The CDR3 contains 16 residues. Losses at the gene ends were 1 base for V and 9 bases for J; bases not matched to a gene: 8. The CDR3 loop reads CASSYFGQGLASPLHF. DNA of the CDR3: TGTGCCAGCAGTTACTTCGGACAGGGTCTGGCTTCACCCCTCCACTTT.

The chain combines TRBV4-1 with TRBJ1-4; D gene uncertain. The CDR3 is made up of 16 amino acids. Germline lookup yields CDR1 MGHRA and CDR2 YSYEKL. The V end was cut by 0 bases, the J end by 0 bases, with 8 bases between. CDR3 sequence reads: CASSQEKFPTNEKLFF. The DNA for the CDR3 is TGCGCCAGCAGCCAAGAAAAGTTCCCAACTAATGAAAAACTGTTTTTT.

There are a few counts of this clonotype. V is TRBV7-2 and J is TRBJ1-2; 9 bases map to TRBD1. V lost 6 bases to trimming and J lost 5 bases; unmatched junction nucleotides: 13. The germline gives CDR1 SGHTA, CDR2 FQGNSA. The CDR3 has 16 residues. CDR3 sequence (DNA): TGTGCCAGCAGTTCGGGAGCGGGACAGGGACTTTATGGCTACACCTTC. Its protein product is CASSSGAGQGLYGYTF.

This clonotype was detected a few times. V is TRBV24-1 and J is TRBJ2-1; the D is unclear. Between the trimmed V and J ends, which lost 3 bases and 5 bases, there was a span of 10 bases. The CDR3 extends over 14 amino acids. CDR1 and CDR2 (germline): KGHDR, SFDVKD. CDR3 nucleotides: TGTGCCACCAGTGATCCACTTCGCAACAATGAGCAGTTCTTC. Protein: CATSDPLRNNEQFF.

The chain employs TRBV9 and TRBJ2-3; D possibly corresponds to TRBD1 (6 bases). Germline V CDR1 and CDR2: SGDLS, YYNGEE. The V and J ends lost 1 base and 4 bases respectively, with 10 bases between them. This CDR3 is built from 14 residues. CDR3 nucleotides: TGTGCCAGCAGCGTAACAGGGATGGCAGATACGCAGTATTTT. It translates to CASSVTGMADTQYF.

The rearrangement links TRBV5-4 to TRBJ2-6, with D unresolved. Per the germline V gene, CDR1 is SGHNT and CDR2 is YYREEE (reference sequence). CDR3 length: 16 residues. The V gene lost 0 bases and the J gene lost 0 bases, with 7 bases spanning the gap. CDR3 in amino acids: CASSLERHSGANVLTF. CDR3 nucleotides: TGTGCCAGCAGCTTGGAGAGACACTCTGGGGCCAACGTCCTGACTTTC.